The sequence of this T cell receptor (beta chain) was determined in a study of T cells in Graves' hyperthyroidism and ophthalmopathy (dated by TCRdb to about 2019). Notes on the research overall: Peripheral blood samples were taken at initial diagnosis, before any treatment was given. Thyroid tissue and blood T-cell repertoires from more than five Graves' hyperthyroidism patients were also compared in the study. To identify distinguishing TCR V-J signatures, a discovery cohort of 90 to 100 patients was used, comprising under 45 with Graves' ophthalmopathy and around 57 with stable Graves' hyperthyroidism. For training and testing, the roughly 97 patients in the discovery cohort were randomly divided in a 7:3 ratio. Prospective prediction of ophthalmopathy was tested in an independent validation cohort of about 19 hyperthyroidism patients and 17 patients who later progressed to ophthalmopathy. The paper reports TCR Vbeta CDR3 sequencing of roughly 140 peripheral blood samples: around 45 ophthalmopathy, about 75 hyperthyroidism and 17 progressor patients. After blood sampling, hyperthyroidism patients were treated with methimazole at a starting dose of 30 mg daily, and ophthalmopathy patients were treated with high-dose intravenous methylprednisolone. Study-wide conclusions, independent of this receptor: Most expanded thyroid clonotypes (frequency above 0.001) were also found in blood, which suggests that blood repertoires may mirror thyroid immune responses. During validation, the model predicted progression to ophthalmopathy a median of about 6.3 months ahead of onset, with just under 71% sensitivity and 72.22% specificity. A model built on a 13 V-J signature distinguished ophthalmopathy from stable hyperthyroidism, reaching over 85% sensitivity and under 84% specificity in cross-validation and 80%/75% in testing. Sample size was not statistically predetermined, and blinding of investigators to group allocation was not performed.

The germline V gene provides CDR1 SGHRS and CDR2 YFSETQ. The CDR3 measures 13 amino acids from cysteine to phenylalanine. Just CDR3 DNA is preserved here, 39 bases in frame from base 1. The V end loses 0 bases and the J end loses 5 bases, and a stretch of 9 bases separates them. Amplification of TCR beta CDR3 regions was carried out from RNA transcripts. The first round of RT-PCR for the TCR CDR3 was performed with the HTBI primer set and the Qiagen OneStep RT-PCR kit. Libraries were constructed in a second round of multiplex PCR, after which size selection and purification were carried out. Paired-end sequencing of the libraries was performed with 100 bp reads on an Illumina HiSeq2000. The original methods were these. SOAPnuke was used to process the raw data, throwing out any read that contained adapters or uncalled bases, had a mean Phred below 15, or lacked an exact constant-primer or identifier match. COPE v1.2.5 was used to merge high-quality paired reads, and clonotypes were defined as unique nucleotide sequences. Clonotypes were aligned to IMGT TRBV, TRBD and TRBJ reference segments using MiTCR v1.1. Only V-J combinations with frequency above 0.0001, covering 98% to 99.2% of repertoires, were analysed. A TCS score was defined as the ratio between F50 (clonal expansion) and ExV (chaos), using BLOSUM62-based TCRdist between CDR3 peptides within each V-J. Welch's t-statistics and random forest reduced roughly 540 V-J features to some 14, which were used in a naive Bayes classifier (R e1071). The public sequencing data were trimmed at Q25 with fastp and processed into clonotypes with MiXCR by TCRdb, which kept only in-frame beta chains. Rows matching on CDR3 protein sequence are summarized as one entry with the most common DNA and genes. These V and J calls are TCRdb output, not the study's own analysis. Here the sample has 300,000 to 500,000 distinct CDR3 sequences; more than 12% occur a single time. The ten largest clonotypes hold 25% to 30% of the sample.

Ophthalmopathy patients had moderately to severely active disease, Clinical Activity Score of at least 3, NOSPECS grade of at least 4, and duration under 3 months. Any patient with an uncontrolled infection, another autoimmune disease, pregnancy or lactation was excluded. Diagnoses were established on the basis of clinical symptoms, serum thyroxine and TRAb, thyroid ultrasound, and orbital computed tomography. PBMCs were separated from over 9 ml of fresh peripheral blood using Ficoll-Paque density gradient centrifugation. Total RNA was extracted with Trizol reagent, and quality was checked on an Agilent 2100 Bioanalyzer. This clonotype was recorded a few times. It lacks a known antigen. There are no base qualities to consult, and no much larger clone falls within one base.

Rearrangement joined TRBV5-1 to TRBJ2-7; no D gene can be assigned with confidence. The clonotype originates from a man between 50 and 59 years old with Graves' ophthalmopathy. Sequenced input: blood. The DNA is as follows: TGCGCCAGCAGCTTGGAGGCACATCACGAGCAGTACTTC. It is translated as CASSLEAHHEQYF.